The clone carrying this T cell receptor beta chain was counted only a few times. No antigen is known for it. Averaging roughly 120 mL, one heparinised blood draw came from each individual donor. Sorting of CD4+ naive, central memory, regulatory and stem cell-like memory cells was performed via CD45RO/CCR7/CD25/CD127/CD95/CD27. The data derive from a study of beta chain features in type 1 diabetes. Study-level points and caveats: The similarity of naive, central memory and Treg TCRB repertoires appeared greater among patients than among healthy donors. Moderate yet significant TCRB CDR3 shortening was seen in Type 1 diabetes patients in all four CD4+ subsets.

The CDR3 length is 17 residues. Looked up from germline, CDR1 is MNHNS and CDR2 is SASEGT. V was pared by 2 bases and J by 0 bases, with 6 bases of the junction left unmatched. Sequencing targeted expressed TCRB transcripts, as all isolated RNA had been reverse transcribed. Clones were read by immunoSEQ multiplex PCR, and TCRdb kept only the in-frame ones, dropping some. The table shows under 250,000 clones, with roughly a tenth occurring only once. This TCR was recovered from a man between 18 and 35 years old in good health. Sequencing was carried out using central memory CD4+ T cells from blood. V is TRBV6-1 and J is TRBJ2-3; 9 bases fit TRBD1. CDR3 amino acids: CASSESPDRGSTDTQYF. The CDR3 nucleotides are TGTGCCAGCAGTGAATCCCCGGACAGGGGAAGCACAGATACGCAGTATTTT.